This TCR beta chain was retrieved from a study of blood T cell repertoires in COVID-19. On the study more broadly: The United States, Italy and Spain provided the acute and convalescent COVID-19 samples. Sources were T cells, B-cell-depleted T cells, or PBMCs; the material itself was cDNA or gDNA.

As handled by the study authors: Reference gene primer amplification gave estimated nucleated cell counts. The table came from immunoSEQ multiplex PCR; TCRdb's copy has only in-frame clones and leaves some out. D and trimming were read from the DNA, whereas the V and J calls and clone size are those reported in that table. The sample has fewer than 150,000 clones, roughly four fifths seen once. This CDR3 is built from 15 residues. Trimming took 2 bases from V and 0 from J; bases not matched to a gene: 3. Per germline, CDR1 KGHSH and CDR2 LQKENI. The clonotype comes from a human donor in a cohort sampled during active COVID-19. The chain recombines TRBV18 with TRBJ1-2; 7 bases match TRBD1. The sequenced sample was peripheral blood. CDR3 in amino acids: CASSPTTGANYGYTF. The DNA for the CDR3 is TGTGCCAGCTCACCAACCACAGGGGCTAACTATGGCTACACCTTC.